The entry below gives a single T cell receptor beta chain sequence along with its context. The antigen remains unidentified. The PCR used 60 Vbeta and 13 Jbeta primers. Assay: immunoSEQ multiplex PCR; the TCRdb copy retains only in-frame clones and omits some. Here the sample spans 100,000 to 120,000 clones, 65% to 85% being singletons. The data originate from a study of cytomegalovirus exposure and HLA in healthy donors. Study-wide results and caveats: In a later analysis, HLA-associated beta chains showed higher expansion and lower generation probabilities than comparable chains. Rarity characterized most TCR sequences, yet some public TCRs appeared in many donors.

Sequenced sample: PBMCs. The TCR comes from a man in his thirties or forties in good health and CMV-seropositive.

The DNA for the CDR3 is TGTGCCAGCAGCGAAACCCATAGCGGGGGCAACACCGGGGAGCTGTTTTTT. Translating it yields CASSETHSGGNTGELFF. V is TRBV7-2 and J is TRBJ2-2; 9 positions match TRBD2. Losses at the gene ends were 5 bases for V and 2 bases for J; bases not matched to a gene: 9. Germline CDR1 reads SGHTA; CDR2 reads FQGNSA. The CDR3 runs 17 residues.